This T cell receptor beta chain is drawn from a study of CXCR3-negative and CXCR3-positive naive CD8 T cells. Study-wide context: Collectively, the libraries yielded about 135 million TRB reads in total, at about 1.5 +/- 0.3 million per library.

Notes on the study in general: Comparison of naive CXCR3-negative and CXCR3-positive cells revealed similar TRBV-TRBJ usage, while memory cells differed. Comparably high diversity marked both naive subsets, whereas memory CD8+ cells had much lower diversity.

Triplicate sorts, 300,000 cells apiece, were made for each CD8+ T cell subset. For this clonotype: Antigen specificity is unknown.

Germline V gene data show CDR1 as LGHNA and CDR2 as YSLEER. CDR3 length: 19 amino acids. UMI-labeled 5' RACE TRB cDNA libraries were prepared from the cells. Reanalyzing the 5' RACE reads, TCRdb keeps one entry per CDR3 protein, without DNA. There are 56,000 or so distinct CDR3 sequences in the sample, with 20% to 25% held by the top ten. V usage is TRBV4-3 and J usage is TRBJ2-6; the D gene TCRdb calls, TRBD2, cannot be checked with no DNA. The source is a human donor in good health. Some clones in this sample may be carry-over from other donors' samples. The specimen was memory CD8+ T cells from blood. Here the CDR3 reads CASSQVRGHYWSGANVLTF.